The source of this TCR beta chain is a study of T-cell memory formation after mild COVID-19. This clonotype was picked up a small number of times. Germline values: CDR1 SEHNR, CDR2 FQNEAQ (reference sequence). Trimming pared 5 bases from V and 7 bases from J, leaving 9 bases between. The CDR3 is made up of 12 amino acids. MiXCR, applied by TCRdb to the 5' RACE reads, yields one record per CDR3 protein. This sample has almost 250,000 distinct CDR3 sequences, with just over 15% found just once. The gene calls are TRBV7-9 and TRBJ1-5; possible D gene TRBD1, 5 bases. Input material: PBMCs or a T cell subset sorted from them (not recorded which). This clonotype originated in an adult woman who had mild COVID-19 (a few samples of this study predate the infection). Cell type and time point are not known. The CDR3 spells CASSRDDQPQHF. The CDR3 nucleotides read TGTGCCAGCAGCCGGGACGACCAGCCCCAGCATTTT.